One sample yielded the 32 T cell receptor beta chains listed below, sequenced in a study of T cell responses to AZD1222 COVID-19 vaccine. Clones were read by immunoSEQ multiplex PCR, and TCRdb kept only the in-frame ones, dropping some. The sample lists fewer than 120,000 clones; roughly 92% were seen once. The sequencing here drew on peripheral blood, taken 28 days after the second AZD1222 dose. Source of these receptors: an adult who received the AZD1222 COVID-19 vaccine.

This clone was found a few times. The chain combines TRBV5-1 with TRBJ1-3; 7 positions agree with TRBD1. Germline V CDR1 and CDR2: SGHRS, YFSETQ. The V gene end was trimmed by 4 bases and the J gene end by 0 bases; junction bases not matched to a gene: 4. CDR3 size: 15 residues. Here the CDR3 reads CASSRGQPSGNTIYF. The DNA for the CDR3 is TGCGCCAGCAGCCGGGGACAGCCCTCTGGAAACACCATATATTTT.

This clone was observed once. The chain is built from TRBV18 and TRBJ2-7; 7 bases are shared with TRBD1. This CDR3 has 15 amino acids. V gave up 2 bases and J gave up 4 bases; unmatched junction bases: 8. CDR1 is KGHSH and CDR2 is LQKENI in the germline V gene. The CDR3 nucleotides read TGTGCCAGCTCACCAACAGGGGCCGCAACATACGAGCAGTACTTC. This sequence encodes CASSPTGAATYEQYF. Using reference TRBV18 and TRBJ2-7 for the parts outside the CDR3, the full variable domain is NAGVMQNPRHLVRRRGQEARLRCSPMKGHSHVYWYRQLPEEGLKFMVYLQKENIIDESGMPKERFSAEFPKEGPSILRIQQVVRGDSAAYFCASSPTGAATYEQYFGPGTRLTVT.

The chain combines TRBV5-5 with TRBJ1-5, with 7 bases fitting TRBD1. In germline, CDR1 is SGHKS, CDR2 YYEKEE (reference sequence). CDR3 length: 13 residues. Unmatched junction bases numbered 2, after V lost 4 bases and J lost 4 bases. The CDR3 spells CASSQGQNQPQHF. CDR3 nucleotide sequence: TGTGCCAGCAGCCAGGGACAGAATCAGCCCCAGCATTTT. Using reference TRBV5-5 and TRBJ1-5 for the parts outside the CDR3, the full variable domain is DAGVTQSPTHLIKTRGQQVTLRCSPISGHKSVSWYQQVLGQGPQFIFQYYEKEERGRGNFPDRFSARQFPNYSSELNVNALLLGDSALYLCASSQGQNQPQHFGDGTRLSIL.

The chain recombines TRBV7-9 with TRBJ1-6; D gene unclear. This CDR3 contains 12 residues. Per germline, CDR1 SEHNR and CDR2 FQNEAQ (reference sequence). V lost 2 bases, J lost 10 bases, and 6 bases lay in between. The CDR3 here is CASSLTTSPLHF. CDR3 bases: TGTGCCAGCAGCTTAACTACCTCACCCCTCCACTTT.

A few counts support this clone. This rearrangement joins TRBV3-1 (or the pseudogene TRBV3-2) to TRBJ2-5; 9 bases are a match to TRBD2. The germline V gene encodes CDR1 LGHDT and CDR2 YNNKEL (reference sequence). J lost 5 bases, V lost 8 bases, and 12 bases had no gene match. The CDR3 is made up of 15 amino acids. DNA of the CDR3: TGTGCCAGCCTGGGACTGGCGGGGGGGCGGGAGACCCAGTACTTC. It codes for CASLGLAGGRETQYF.

This clone was detected only once. The chain joins TRBV18 to TRBJ1-3, with 9 bases that match TRBD1. V lost 3 bases, J lost 0 bases, and 6 bases stayed unmatched. The CDR3 runs 17 residues. Germline V gene sequence: CDR1 KGHSH, CDR2 LQKENI. The CDR3: CASSPSGQGLSGNTIYF. For the CDR3, the DNA is TGTGCCAGCTCACCCTCGGGACAGGGCCTCTCTGGAAACACCATATATTTT.

This sequence joins TRBV7-2 and TRBJ1-3; D call uncertain. This CDR3 region has 16 residues. Between the trimmed V and J ends, which lost 3 bases and 0 bases, there was a span of 12 bases. CDR1 and CDR2 (germline): SGHTA, FQGNSA. In DNA form, the CDR3 reads TGTGCCAGCAGCTTGGGCCCGGGGAACTCTGGAAACACCATATATTTT. Protein product: CASSLGPGNSGNTIYF.

The rearrangement links TRBV5-1 to TRBJ2-7, with D possibly being TRBD1 (6 bases). The V gene's germline CDR1 is SGHRS and CDR2 YFSETQ. The CDR3 is made up of 14 amino acids. V lost 5 bases to trimming and J lost 0 bases, with 12 bases between them. The DNA for the CDR3 is TGCGCCAGCAGGGTGACAGGAAGCTCCTACGAGCAGTACTTC. It is translated as CASRVTGSSYEQYF.

J is TRBJ2-1 and V is TRBV2, with TRBD2 as a possible D gene (6 bases). CDR1 and CDR2 (germline): SNHLY, FYNNEI. The CDR3 contains 15 residues. Trimming stripped 6 bases from V and 8 bases from J, with 20 bases between. CDR3 sequence: CASRPTDNGGDEQFF. The CDR3 DNA sequence: TGTGCCAGCAGACCCACAGACAACGGAGGGGATGAGCAGTTCTTC.

The rearrangement joins TRBV9 to TRBJ2-7; D possibly matches TRBD1 or TRBD2 (5 bases each). This CDR3 has 14 residues. Trimming took off 4 bases at V and 1 base at J, with 12 bases between the two ends. Per the germline V gene, CDR1 is SGDLS and CDR2 is YYNGEE. CDR3 protein: CASSFRDGSYEQYF. CDR3 coding DNA: TGTGCCAGCAGCTTCAGGGACGGTTCCTACGAGCAGTACTTC.

This clone was seen a single time. The chain couples TRBV6-5 to TRBJ1-5; no reliable D call. Germline V gene data show CDR1 as MNHEY and CDR2 as SVGAGI. Trimming removed 2 bases at V and 11 bases at J, with 13 bases between. The CDR3 is 13 residues long. The CDR3 region has the DNA TGTGCCAGCAGTTACGGCTTTGGGCAGACCCAGCATTTT. This sequence encodes CASSYGFGQTQHF.

DNA of the CDR3: TGTGCCAGCAGGGGGCCCCTGGCCAACATTCAGTACTTC. Encoded protein: CASRGPLANIQYF. This chain uses TRBV3-1 (or the pseudogene TRBV3-2) with TRBJ2-4; weak D call: TRBD1 (5 bases). V was trimmed by 6 bases and J by 7 bases, leaving 13 bases between them. CDR1 is LGHDT, CDR2 YNNKEL, per germline (reference sequence). The CDR3 totals 13 residues.

The rearrangement uses TRBV18 and TRBJ1-3; 8 bases map to TRBD1. This CDR3 has 17 amino acids. The J segment lost 0 bases and the V segment lost 8 bases, leaving 12 bases of the junction unmatched. Germline V gene data show CDR1 as KGHSH and CDR2 as LQKENI. The CDR3 spells CASRLRGQVSSGNTIYF. CDR3 DNA sequence: TGTGCCAGCCGACTAAGGGGACAGGTCAGCTCTGGAAACACCATATATTTT.

This clone came up once. The genes are TRBV10-3 and TRBJ1-1, with D perhaps matching TRBD1 (5 bases). The CDR3 totals 13 residues. Trimming cost V 10 bases and J 4 bases, with 16 bases left between them. Germline CDR1 ENHRY, CDR2 SYGVKD. The CDR3 region is CATRGGEGTEAFF. As DNA, the CDR3 is TGTGCCACCCGGGGAGGGGAGGGCACTGAAGCTTTCTTT.

J is TRBJ1-4 and V is TRBV4-2, with 7 positions matching TRBD1. The CDR3 consists of 16 residues. The germline CDR1 and CDR2 sequences are LGHNA and YNFKEQ. V lost 10 bases and J lost 10; bases outside the gene matches: 21. The CDR3 protein is CATRQGAAGLRAKLFF. CDR3 bases: TGTGCCACCCGACAGGGAGCGGCCGGGTTAAGGGCAAAACTGTTTTTT.

The chain couples TRBV2 to TRBJ2-2; 8 bases align to TRBD2. From germline, CDR1 is SNHLY and CDR2 FYNNEI. This CDR3 has 14 residues. V shed 7 bases and J 1 base; nucleotides not matched to a gene: 2. CDR3: CASTGTRNTGELFF. CDR3 sequence (DNA): TGTGCCAGCACCGGGACTAGGAACACCGGGGAGCTGTTTTTT. Using reference TRBV2 and TRBJ2-2 for the parts outside the CDR3, the full variable domain is EPEVTQTPSHQVTQMGQEVILRCVPISNHLYFYWYRQILGQKVEFLVSFYNNEISEKSEIFDDQFSVERPDGSNFTLKIRSTKLEDSAMYFCASTGTRNTGELFFGEGSRLTVL.

This chain links TRBV6-5 with TRBJ1-3; no clear D. Per the germline V gene, CDR1 is MNHEY and CDR2 is SVGAGI. The V and J ends lost 7 bases and 2 bases respectively, with 15 bases between them. This CDR3 has 15 amino acids. The CDR3 here is CASTSDGLPGNTIYF. In DNA form, the CDR3 reads TGTGCCAGCACCAGCGACGGCCTTCCTGGAAACACCATATATTTT.

The V and J genes are TRBV21-1 and TRBJ1-6; the DNA was not used to check the table's D call, TRBD1. TRBV21-1 is an annotated pseudogene. The CDR3 contains 16 residues. Here the CDR3 DNA reads TGTGCCAGCAGCGGGACAGGGGGCGTTGGGAATTCACCCCTCCACTTT. Its translation is CASSGTGGVGNSPLHF.

The CDR3 protein is CASSSRQGMTTNEKLFF. In DNA, the CDR3 is TGTGCCAGCAGCTCTCGACAGGGGATGACAACTAATGAAAAACTGTTTTTT. J is TRBJ1-4 and V is TRBV3-1 (or the pseudogene TRBV3-2); 8 nucleotides align to TRBD1. The V segment lost 5 bases and the J segment 0 bases; nucleotides outside the gene matches: 8. The length of the CDR3 is 17 residues. Germline lookup yields CDR1 LGHDT and CDR2 YNNKEL (reference sequence).

This clone is a singleton in its sample. This chain joins TRBV18 and TRBJ2-6; D not certain. CDR1 is KGHSH, CDR2 LQKENI, per germline. V was pared by 3 bases and J by 2 bases, with 2 bases between. The CDR3 has 13 amino acids. The CDR3: CASSPAGANVLTF. The CDR3 DNA reads TGTGCCAGCTCACCTGCTGGGGCCAACGTCCTGACTTTC.

The chain carries TRBV4-1 and TRBJ1-3, with 9 nucleotides matching TRBD1. J gave up 0 bases and V 4 bases, and 16 bases lay outside the gene matches. Germline V gene sequence: CDR1 MGHRA, CDR2 YSYEKL. The CDR3 runs to 20 residues. The CDR3 DNA sequence: TGCGCCAGCAGCCTTATCAGGACAGGGGAACGACCTAGCTCTGGAAACACCATATATTTT. Amino acid sequence: CASSLIRTGERPSSGNTIYF.

This clone has only a few counts. The V call is TRBV29-1, the J call TRBJ1-2, with D possibly matching TRBD1 (5 bases). The CDR3 totals 11 residues. V was cut by 5 bases and J by 7 bases, with 11 bases left in between. CDR1 and CDR2 from the germline V gene are SQVTM and ANQGSEA. The CDR3 region is CSVLLGGGYTF. In DNA form, the CDR3 reads TGCAGCGTTCTCCTTGGGGGTGGCTACACCTTC.

This chain joins TRBV19 and TRBJ2-7; D uncertain. The CDR3 spans 11 residues. V lost 5 bases and J 6 bases, leaving 8 bases between the germline ends. Per the germline V gene, CDR1 is LNHDA and CDR2 is SQIVND (reference sequence). The CDR3 bases are TGTGCCAGTAGTTACAAGGCCGAGCAGTACTTC. Its protein is CASSYKAEQYF.

The chain carries TRBV5-3 and TRBJ2-5; no firm D call. TRBV5-3 is an ORF, with its function uncertain. V was trimmed by 0 bases and J by 1 base, leaving 4 bases between them. This CDR3 has 13 residues. The CDR3 DNA reads TGTGCCAGAAGCTTGGGTGGCCAAGAGACCCAGTACTTC. Its protein is CARSLGGQETQYF.

This rearrangement joins TRBV18 to TRBJ1-1, with TRBD1 matching over 10 bases. Trimming cost V 2 bases and J 9 bases; bases outside gene matches: 6. CDR3 length: 14 residues. Looked up from germline, CDR1 is KGHSH and CDR2 is LQKENI. The CDR3 sequence: CASSPARGQGKAFF. The CDR3 DNA sequence: TGTGCCAGCTCACCAGCCCGGGGACAGGGGAAAGCTTTCTTT. The variable domain in full, completed from reference TRBV18 and TRBJ1-1, reads NAGVMQNPRHLVRRRGQEARLRCSPMKGHSHVYWYRQLPEEGLKFMVYLQKENIIDESGMPKERFSAEFPKEGPSILRIQQVVRGDSAAYFCASSPARGQGKAFFGQGTRLTVV.

This clone has just one count. The chain joins TRBV10-3 to TRBJ2-2; D assignment may be TRBD1 or TRBD2 (5 bases each). Trimming took 2 bases from V and 1 from J, leaving 11 bases between them. Germline CDR1 ENHRY, CDR2 SYGVKD. The CDR3 covers 16 residues. CDR3 sequence reads: CAISENGGWNTGELFF. The DNA for the CDR3 is TGTGCCATCAGTGAGAATGGGGGTTGGAACACCGGGGAGCTGTTTTTT.

The rearrangement uses TRBV10-2 and TRBJ2-3, with 11 bases lining up with TRBD2. V lost 6 bases to trimming and J lost 2 bases; unmatched junction nucleotides: 7. Per the germline V gene, CDR1 is WSHSY and CDR2 is SAAADI. CDR3 size: 16 residues. CDR3 region: CASSGPGLADTDTQYF. The CDR3 DNA reads as TGCGCCAGCAGCGGTCCGGGACTAGCGGACACAGATACGCAGTATTTT.

The rearrangement links TRBV11-2 to TRBJ2-5; a weak D match, TRBD1 (6 bases). V lost 1 base to trimming and J lost 1 base, with 16 bases between them. Germline CDR1 reads SGHAT; CDR2 reads FQNNGV. The CDR3 has 17 residues. The DNA for the CDR3 is TGTGCCAGCAGCTTAGTATCGGACAGAACGTCCCAAGAGACCCAGTACTTC. Translation gives CASSLVSDRTSQETQYF.

The chain links TRBV4-3 to TRBJ1-2; D unresolved. From germline, CDR1 is LGHNA and CDR2 YSLEER. There are 14 residues in the CDR3. Between the trimmed V and J ends, which lost 1 base and 4 bases, there was a span of 10 bases. CDR3 region: CASSQVGSSYGYTF. The CDR3 region has the DNA TGCGCCAGCAGCCAAGTGGGGTCCAGCTATGGCTACACCTTC.

The V gene is TRBV7-2, the J gene TRBJ2-7, with no clear D. The CDR3 consists of 13 residues. Germline CDR1 SGHTA, CDR2 FQGNSA. Trimming removed 5 bases from V and 7 bases from J, with 15 bases in between. DNA for the CDR3: TGTGCCAGCAGCCCCCGGGCTCGAGGAGAGCAGTACTTC. Residues: CASSPRARGEQYF.

The J gene is TRBJ2-5, the V gene TRBV7-2; TRBD1 might be the D (6 bases). Germline V gene lookup returns CDR1 SGHTA and CDR2 FQGNSA. Trimming stripped 0 bases from V and 4 bases from J, with 15 bases between. This CDR3 contains 16 residues. CDR3 amino acids: CASSLALQGRGETQYF. The CDR3, as DNA: TGTGCCAGCAGCTTAGCGCTACAGGGCAGGGGAGAGACCCAGTACTTC.

The genes are TRBV3-1 (or the pseudogene TRBV3-2) and TRBJ1-5; 8 nucleotides align to TRBD1. Trimming cost V 1 base and J 7 bases; bases outside gene matches: 6. CDR3 length: 15 residues. The V gene's germline CDR1 is LGHDT and CDR2 YNNKEL (reference sequence). The DNA for the CDR3 is TGTGCCAGCAGCCAAGTCTTAACAGGGGGGCAGCCCCAGCATTTT. It translates to CASSQVLTGGQPQHF.